This T cell receptor beta chain was retrieved from a study of identical twins. Regarding the study as a whole: Twins shared beta out-of-frame sequences in excess, but this excess was weaker. Alpha sequences that were out-of-frame and twin-shared showed an excess of low generation probability.

Remarks on this clonotype: Its specificity is not known.

Via MiXCR, TCRdb re-called the 5' RACE reads, giving one row per CDR3 protein. The data contain 250,000 to 300,000 distinct CDR3 sequences, 8.5% to 9.5% of them seen just once; the ten biggest clones take up 7% to 8.5%. The same specimen was also included in a second study, on yellow fever vaccine responses in identical twins.

This sequence originates from a woman aged 18 to 35 in good health. The sample was CD8+ T cells sorted from blood.

For the CDR3, the DNA is TGTGCCACCCTAGCGGGAGAAGGTCGGGAGCTGTTTTTT. This codes for CATLAGEGRELFF. This sequence joins TRBV24-1 and TRBJ2-2; 10 bases are shared with TRBD2. J was trimmed by 9 bases and V by 9 bases; bases with no gene match: 6. CDR1 KGHDR and CDR2 SFDVKD come from the germline V gene. The CDR3 consists of 13 residues.